The source of this TCR beta chain is a study of OX40 agonist ivuxolimab in advanced cancers. About the study: Patients were given ivuxolimab, an antibody that agonizes OX40 (CD134). Six ivuxolimab dose levels, 0.01 to 10 mg/kg, were given intravenously every 2 weeks.

Data came from immunoSEQ multiplex PCR; TCRdb stores just in-frame clones and leaves some out. The data hold roughly 50,000 clones, with approximately 87% observed a single time. Worth noting for this clone: Antigen specificity is unknown.

This CDR3 is 14 amino acids long. Germline lookup yields CDR1 LGHNA and CDR2 YSLEER. The V segment lost 0 bases and the J segment 10 bases; nucleotides outside the gene matches: 4. Whole-study findings and limits: At 0.1 to 3.0 mg/kg and by week 6, clonal expansion occurred in CD4+ and CD8+ blood T cells.

The sequencing used CD4+ or CD8+ T cells sorted from blood, collected in a trial of the OX40 agonist ivuxolimab. This sequence originates from an adult with an advanced solid tumor such as melanoma, head and neck, liver or kidney cancer. This chain links TRBV4-3 with TRBJ2-1; 9 bases map to TRBD2. CDR3 residues: CASSQDPSGDEQFF. The CDR3 coding sequence is TGCGCCAGCAGCCAAGATCCTAGCGGGGACGAGCAGTTCTTC.